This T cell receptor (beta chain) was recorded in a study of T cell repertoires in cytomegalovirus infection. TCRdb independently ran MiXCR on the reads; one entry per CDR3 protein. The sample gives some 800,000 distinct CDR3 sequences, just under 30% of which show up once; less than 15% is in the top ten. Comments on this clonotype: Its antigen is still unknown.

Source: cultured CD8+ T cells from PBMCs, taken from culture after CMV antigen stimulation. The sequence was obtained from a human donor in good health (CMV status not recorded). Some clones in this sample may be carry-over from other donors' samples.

This chain's CDR3 is CASSFMGNEQFF. In DNA, the CDR3 is TGTGCCAGCAGTTTTATGGGCAATGAGCAGTTCTTC. The genes are TRBV27 and TRBJ2-1; unclear D gene. This CDR3 comprises 12 residues. The V end was cut by 3 bases, the J end by 6 bases, with 6 bases between. The germline V gene encodes CDR1 MNHEY and CDR2 SMNVEV (reference sequence).